This is a list of T cell receptor beta chains from one sample in a study of blood T cell repertoires in COVID-19. Produced via immunoSEQ multiplex PCR; TCRdb's table is partial and in-frame only. The data hold approximately 300,000 clones, with about 89% observed a single time. The sequenced sample consisted of peripheral blood. The receptor source for this set is a man between 18 and 29 years old who had recovered from COVID-19. Each CDR3 is given with its conserved first and last residue. A D gene is named only where the DNA matches it firmly. Clone size is stated in some rows and not others, as once, few, many or a class when expanded.

size	J	V	D	CDR3	DNA
NA	TRBJ2-1	TRBV5-4	NA	CASSIQVSSYNEQFF	TGTGCCAGCAGCATACAGGTTAGCTCCTACAATGAGCAGTTCTTC
once	TRBJ1-1	TRBV2	TRBD1	CASSGQGVTEAFF	TGTGCCAGCAGTGGTCAGGGGGTGACTGAAGCTTTCTTT
NA	TRBJ1-1	TRBV9	TRBD1	CASSVLQGGTEAFF	TGTGCCAGCAGCGTATTACAGGGGGGCACTGAAGCTTTCTTT
NA	TRBJ2-7	TRBV7-9	NA	CASSLASAHYEQYF	TGTGCCAGCAGCTTAGCGAGTGCCCACTACGAGCAGTACTTC
once	TRBJ1-1	TRBV12-3/TRBV12-4	NA	CASSGDGGAFF	TGTGCCAGCAGTGGCGACGGCGGAGCTTTCTTT
NA	TRBJ2-7	TRBV5-1	TRBD1	CASSFSRGMSYEQYF	TGCGCCAGCAGCTTCTCCAGGGGGATGAGTTACGAGCAGTACTTC
NA	TRBJ1-3	TRBV6-5	NA	CASSYYPGEGNTIYF	TGTGCCAGCAGTTACTACCCGGGGGAAGGAAACACCATATATTTT
NA	TRBJ1-5	TRBV20-1	NA	CSASGTDNQPQHF	TGCAGTGCTAGTGGCACAGACAATCAGCCCCAGCATTTT
NA	TRBJ1-2	TRBV2	NA	CASSPRGANYGYTF	TGTGCCAGCAGTCCCAGGGGAGCTAACTATGGCTACACCTTC
NA	TRBJ2-1	TRBV7-2	TRBD2	CASSLAQTSGSYNEQFF	TGTGCCAGCAGCTTAGCCCAGACTAGCGGGAGCTACAATGAGCAGTTCTTC
NA	TRBJ2-1	TRBV2	TRBD2	CASSGSGGPLNEQFF	TGTGCCAGCAGTGGTAGCGGGGGGCCCCTCAATGAGCAGTTCTTC
NA	TRBJ1-2	TRBV6-5	NA	CASSFSDMFYGYTF	TGTGCCAGCAGTTTCTCGGACATGTTCTATGGCTACACCTTC
NA	TRBJ2-7	TRBV30	TRBD1	CAWNSLPGQDIYEQYF	TGTGCCTGGAACAGTCTACCGGGACAGGATATATACGAGCAGTACTTC
NA	TRBJ2-7	TRBV12-3/TRBV12-4	TRBD1	CASTRDRDEQYF	TGTGCCAGCACCCGGGACAGGGACGAGCAGTACTTC
NA	TRBJ1-1	TRBV4-1	NA	CASSRGGNTEAFF	TGCGCCAGCAGCCGGGGAGGGAACACTGAAGCTTTCTTT
NA	TRBJ1-4	TRBV5-1	NA	CASSAEIPTNEKLFF	TGCGCCAGCAGCGCGGAGATCCCAACTAATGAAAAACTGTTTTTT
NA	TRBJ1-1	TRBV9	TRBD1	CASSATGQMNTEAFF	TGTGCCAGCAGCGCTACGGGACAGATGAACACTGAAGCTTTCTTT